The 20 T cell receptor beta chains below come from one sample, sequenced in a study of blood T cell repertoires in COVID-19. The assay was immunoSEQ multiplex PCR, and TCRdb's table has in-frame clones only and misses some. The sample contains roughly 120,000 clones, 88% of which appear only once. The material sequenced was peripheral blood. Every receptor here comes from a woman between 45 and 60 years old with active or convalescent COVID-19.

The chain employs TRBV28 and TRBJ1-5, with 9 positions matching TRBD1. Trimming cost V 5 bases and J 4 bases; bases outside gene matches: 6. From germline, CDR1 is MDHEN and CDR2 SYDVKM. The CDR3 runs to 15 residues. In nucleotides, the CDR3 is TGTGCCAGCAGTCCACAAGGACAGGGGAATCAGCCCCAGCATTTT. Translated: CASSPQGQGNQPQHF. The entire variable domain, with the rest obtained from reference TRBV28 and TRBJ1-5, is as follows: DVKVTQSSRYLVKRTGEKVFLECVQDMDHENMFWYRQDPGLGLRLIYFSYDVKMKEKGDIPEGYSVSREKKERFSLILESASTNQTSMYLCASSPQGQGNQPQHFGDGTRLSIL.

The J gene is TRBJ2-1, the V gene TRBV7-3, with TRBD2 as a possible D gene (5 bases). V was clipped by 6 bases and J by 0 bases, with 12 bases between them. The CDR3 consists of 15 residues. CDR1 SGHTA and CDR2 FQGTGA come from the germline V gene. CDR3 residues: CASSPGGRSYNEQFF. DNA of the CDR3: TGTGCCAGCAGTCCCGGAGGCCGCTCCTACAATGAGCAGTTCTTC.

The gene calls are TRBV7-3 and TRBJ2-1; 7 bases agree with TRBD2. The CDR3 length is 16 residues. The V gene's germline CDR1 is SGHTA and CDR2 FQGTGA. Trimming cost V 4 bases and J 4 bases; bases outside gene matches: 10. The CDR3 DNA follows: TGTGCCAGCAGCTCTCGGGAAGCGGGACTATACAATGAGCAGTTCTTC. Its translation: CASSSREAGLYNEQFF.

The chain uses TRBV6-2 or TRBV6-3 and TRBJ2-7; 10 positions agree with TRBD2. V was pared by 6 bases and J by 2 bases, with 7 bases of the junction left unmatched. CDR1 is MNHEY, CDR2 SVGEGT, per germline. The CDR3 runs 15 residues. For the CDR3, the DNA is TGTGCCAGCAGCTCACCTAGCGGGGGAACCTACGAGCAGTACTTC. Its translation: CASSSPSGGTYEQYF.

The CDR3 sequence: CASSYEGGYNQPQHF. The CDR3 nucleotides are TGTGCCAGCAGTTACGAAGGGGGCTACAATCAGCCCCAGCATTTT. This rearrangement joins TRBV6-2 or TRBV6-3 to TRBJ1-5; TRBD1 matches at 7 bases. Germline values: CDR1 MNHEY, CDR2 SVGEGT. This CDR3 spans 15 amino acids. The J segment lost 3 bases and the V segment lost 2 bases, leaving 4 bases of the junction unmatched.

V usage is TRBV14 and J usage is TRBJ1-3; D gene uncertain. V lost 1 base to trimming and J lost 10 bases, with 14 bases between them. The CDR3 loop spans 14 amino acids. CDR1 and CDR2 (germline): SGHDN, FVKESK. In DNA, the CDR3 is TGTGCCAGCAGCCAAGGGGTGGGAGGAAGAACCATATATTTT. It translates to CASSQGVGGRTIYF.

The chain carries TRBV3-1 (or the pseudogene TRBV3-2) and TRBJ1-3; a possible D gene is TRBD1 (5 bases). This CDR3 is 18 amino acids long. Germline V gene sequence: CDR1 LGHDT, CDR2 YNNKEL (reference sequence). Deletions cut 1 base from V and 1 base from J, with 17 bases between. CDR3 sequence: CASSQGTVGGVSGNTIYF. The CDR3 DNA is TGTGCCAGCAGCCAAGGAACCGTTGGGGGGGTTTCTGGAAACACCATATATTTT.

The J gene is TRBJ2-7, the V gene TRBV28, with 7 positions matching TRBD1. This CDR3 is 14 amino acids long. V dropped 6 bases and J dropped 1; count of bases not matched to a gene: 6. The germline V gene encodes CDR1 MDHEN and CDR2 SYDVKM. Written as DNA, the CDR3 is TGTGCCAGCAGCTTTGGGGACAGATCCTACGAGCAGTACTTC. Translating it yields CASSFGDRSYEQYF.

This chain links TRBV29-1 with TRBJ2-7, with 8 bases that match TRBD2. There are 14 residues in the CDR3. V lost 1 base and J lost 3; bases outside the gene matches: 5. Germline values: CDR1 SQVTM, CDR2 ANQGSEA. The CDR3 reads CSVEGGGRFYEQYF. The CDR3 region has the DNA TGCAGCGTTGAAGGAGGCGGGAGGTTCTACGAGCAGTACTTC.

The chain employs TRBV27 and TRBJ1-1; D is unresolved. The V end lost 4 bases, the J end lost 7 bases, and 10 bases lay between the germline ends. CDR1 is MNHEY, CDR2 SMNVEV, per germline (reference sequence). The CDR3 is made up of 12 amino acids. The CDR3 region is CASSSSSYEAFF. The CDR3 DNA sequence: TGTGCCAGCAGTTCCTCCTCCTATGAAGCTTTCTTT.

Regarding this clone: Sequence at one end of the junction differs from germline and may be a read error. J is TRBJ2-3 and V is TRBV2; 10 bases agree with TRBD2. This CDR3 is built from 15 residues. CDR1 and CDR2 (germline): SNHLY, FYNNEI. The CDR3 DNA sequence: TGTGCCAGCAGAGAAGGACTAGCGGGCACAGATACGCAGTATTTT. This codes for CASREGLAGTDTQYF. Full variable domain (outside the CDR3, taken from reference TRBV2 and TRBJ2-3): EPEVTQTPSHQVTQMGQEVILRCVPISNHLYFYWYRQILGQKVEFLVSFYNNEISEKSEIFDDQFSVERPDGSNFTLKIRSTKLEDSAMYFCASREGLAGTDTQYFGPGTRLTVL.

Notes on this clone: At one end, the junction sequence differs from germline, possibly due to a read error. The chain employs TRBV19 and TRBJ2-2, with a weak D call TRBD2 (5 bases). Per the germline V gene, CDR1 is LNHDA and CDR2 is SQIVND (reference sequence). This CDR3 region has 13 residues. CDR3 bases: TGTGCCAGTAGTATAGAAAGTGTCCGGGGAGCTGTTTTT. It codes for CASSIESVRGAVF.

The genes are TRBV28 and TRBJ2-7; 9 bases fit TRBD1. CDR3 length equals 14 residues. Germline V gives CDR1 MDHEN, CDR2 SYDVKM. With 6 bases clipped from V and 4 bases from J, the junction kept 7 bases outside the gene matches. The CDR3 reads CASRRWDRVYEQYF. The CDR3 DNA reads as TGTGCCAGCAGACGGTGGGACAGGGTATACGAGCAGTACTTC.

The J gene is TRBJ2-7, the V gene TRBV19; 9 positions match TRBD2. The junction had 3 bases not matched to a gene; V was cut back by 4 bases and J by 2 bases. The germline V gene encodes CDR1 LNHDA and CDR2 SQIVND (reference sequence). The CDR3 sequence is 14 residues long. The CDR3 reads CASSRASGAYEQYF. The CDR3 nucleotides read TGTGCCAGTAGTAGGGCTAGCGGGGCCTACGAGCAGTACTTC.

The chain's CDR3 is CASSPTQRRPTDTQYF. DNA for the CDR3: TGTGCCAGCAGCCCAACCCAGCGGCGCCCCACAGATACGCAGTATTTT. This chain joins TRBV4-2 and TRBJ2-3; D perhaps matches TRBD2 (5 bases). Germline V CDR1 and CDR2: LGHNA, YNFKEQ. The CDR3 runs to 16 residues. Trimming took 4 bases from V and 2 from J, leaving 16 bases between them.

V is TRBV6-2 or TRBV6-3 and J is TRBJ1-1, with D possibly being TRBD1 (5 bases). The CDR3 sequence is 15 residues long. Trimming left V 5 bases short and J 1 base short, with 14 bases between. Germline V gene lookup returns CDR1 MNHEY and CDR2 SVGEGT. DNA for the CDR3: TGTGCCAGCAGTCGAATAGGGCAGGGGAACACTGAAGCTTTCTTT. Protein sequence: CASSRIGQGNTEAFF.

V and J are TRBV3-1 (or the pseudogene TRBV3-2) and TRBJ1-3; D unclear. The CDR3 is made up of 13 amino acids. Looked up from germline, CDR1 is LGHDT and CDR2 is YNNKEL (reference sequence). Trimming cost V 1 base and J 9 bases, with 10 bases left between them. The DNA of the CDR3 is TGTGCCAGCAGCCAAGCTCTGAGAAGCACCATATATTTT. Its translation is CASSQALRSTIYF.

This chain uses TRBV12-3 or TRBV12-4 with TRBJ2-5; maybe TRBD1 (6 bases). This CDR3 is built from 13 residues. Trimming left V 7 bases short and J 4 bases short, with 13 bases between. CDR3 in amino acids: CASTVGHGETQYF. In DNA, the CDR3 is TGTGCCAGCACCGTGGGACATGGAGAGACCCAGTACTTC.

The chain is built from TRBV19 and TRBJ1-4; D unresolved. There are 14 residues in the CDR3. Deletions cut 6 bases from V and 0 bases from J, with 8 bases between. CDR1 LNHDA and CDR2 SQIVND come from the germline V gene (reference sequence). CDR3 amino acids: CASSTGTTNEKLFF. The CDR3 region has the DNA TGTGCCAGTAGCACCGGGACAACTAATGAAAAACTGTTTTTT.

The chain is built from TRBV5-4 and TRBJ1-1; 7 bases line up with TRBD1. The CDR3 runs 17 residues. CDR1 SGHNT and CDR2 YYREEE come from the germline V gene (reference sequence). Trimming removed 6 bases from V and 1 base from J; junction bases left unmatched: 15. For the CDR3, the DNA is TGTGCCAGCACTAAGCGGATTACCGGGACAGCGAACACTGAAGCTTTCTTT. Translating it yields CASTKRITGTANTEAFF.